The rows below give T cell receptor beta chains drawn from one sample of a study of OX40 agonist ivuxolimab in advanced cancers. Using immunoSEQ multiplex PCR, the repertoire was profiled, and TCRdb retains in-frame clones only, with some absent. The table records 99,000 or so clones, 90% to 95% of them present only once. This material consisted of CD4+ or CD8+ T cells sorted from blood, taken in a trial of the OX40 agonist ivuxolimab. The source is an adult with an advanced solid tumor such as melanoma, head and neck, liver or kidney cancer. Both conserved end residues are trimmed from each CDR3.

v_call: TRBV6-1
j_call: TRBJ2-7
cdr3_aa: ASSRTTSVYEQY

v_call: TRBV30
j_call: TRBJ2-2
cdr3_aa: AWGHPGLAEQNTGELF

v_call: TRBV7-2
j_call: TRBJ2-5
cdr3_aa: ASSLSGWETQY

v_call: TRBV7-2
j_call: TRBJ2-1
cdr3_aa: ASSWTAGYNEQF

v_call: TRBV6-5
j_call: TRBJ2-3
cdr3_aa: ASSYVGYSTDTQY

v_call: TRBV9
j_call: TRBJ2-2
cdr3_aa: ASSVVAGETGELF

v_call: TRBV4-2
j_call: TRBJ2-3
cdr3_aa: ASSQTSGDSTDTQY

v_call: TRBV6-5
j_call: TRBJ2-7
cdr3_aa: ASSYSVLRDEQY

v_call: TRBV19
j_call: TRBJ2-3
cdr3_aa: ASSPGQVADTQY

v_call: TRBV6-6
j_call: TRBJ1-1
cdr3_aa: ASSRTGLNTEAF

v_call: TRBV18
j_call: TRBJ1-1
cdr3_aa: ASSPPRGDPEAF

v_call: TRBV7-9
j_call: TRBJ1-5
cdr3_aa: ASNITSSNQPQH

v_call: TRBV5-1
j_call: TRBJ2-5
cdr3_aa: ASSSGLAGAETQY

v_call: TRBV15
j_call: TRBJ1-4
cdr3_aa: ATSTSTGFPPSEFEKLF

v_call: TRBV7-9
j_call: TRBJ2-1
cdr3_aa: ASSFPSIQF

v_call: TRBV7-2
j_call: TRBJ1-1
cdr3_aa: ALGEAAF

v_call: TRBV28
j_call: TRBJ2-3
cdr3_aa: ASSSRGLAGGIGTQY

v_call: TRBV4-3
j_call: TRBJ2-1
cdr3_aa: ASSRVLAGGYNEQF

v_call: TRBV21-1
j_call: TRBJ2-7
cdr3_aa: ASSAGLAGVGVYEQY

v_call: TRBV19
j_call: TRBJ2-7
cdr3_aa: ASSRGLAGAAYEQY

v_call: TRBV6-5
j_call: TRBJ2-7
cdr3_aa: ASSGGRLSSYEQY

v_call: TRBV7-2
j_call: TRBJ2-1
cdr3_aa: ASSLRTEEQF

v_call: TRBV27
j_call: TRBJ2-1
cdr3_aa: ASTERAGGGNEQF

v_call: TRBV27
j_call: TRBJ1-3
cdr3_aa: ASSLDSSHSGNTIY

v_call: TRBV5-1
j_call: TRBJ2-3
cdr3_aa: ASSLVITSGRGTDTQY

v_call: TRBV6-6
j_call: TRBJ1-4
cdr3_aa: ASSYQDRRDEKLF

v_call: TRBV28
j_call: TRBJ2-3
cdr3_aa: ASSPYRGRKSDTQY

v_call: TRBV6-1
j_call: TRBJ1-3
cdr3_aa: ATRALSGNTIY

v_call: TRBV7-9
j_call: TRBJ2-1
cdr3_aa: ASSTDRGHYNEQF

v_call: TRBV6-1
j_call: TRBJ2-7
cdr3_aa: ASRGTGGYEQY

v_call: TRBV5-1
j_call: TRBJ2-2
cdr3_aa: ASSRDSQGVVRELF

v_call: TRBV4-3
j_call: TRBJ2-4
cdr3_aa: ASSQDVGRNIQY

v_call: TRBV29-1
j_call: TRBJ2-1
cdr3_aa: SVEGLAGGEQF

v_call: TRBV5-4
j_call: TRBJ1-2
cdr3_aa: ASTGAQTRNYGYT

v_call: TRBV7-9
j_call: TRBJ1-1
cdr3_aa: ASSPDPNTEAF

v_call: TRBV9
j_call: TRBJ2-2
cdr3_aa: ASSGLPLTEPNTGELF

v_call: TRBV18
j_call: TRBJ2-7
cdr3_aa: ASSTGGQNSYEQY

v_call: TRBV6-6
j_call: TRBJ1-5
cdr3_aa: ASSYLGSRNQPQH

v_call: TRBV6-5
j_call: TRBJ2-1
cdr3_aa: ASSQAGGSLDEQF

v_call: TRBV19
j_call: TRBJ2-6
cdr3_aa: ASSRGQGASGANVLT

v_call: TRBV7-9
j_call: TRBJ2-7
cdr3_aa: ASRGPNYEQY

v_call: TRBV2
j_call: TRBJ2-1
cdr3_aa: ASSVDSGSGEQF

v_call: TRBV6-6
j_call: TRBJ2-5
cdr3_aa: ASRPGLAGETQY

v_call: TRBV28
j_call: TRBJ2-6
cdr3_aa: ASNTAEAGANVLT

v_call: TRBV7-3
j_call: TRBJ2-5
cdr3_aa: ASSLSGASRQETQY

v_call: TRBV27
j_call: TRBJ1-4
cdr3_aa: ASSPRAREKLF

v_call: TRBV7-9
j_call: TRBJ2-5
cdr3_aa: ASSLAQNQETQY

v_call: TRBV27
j_call: TRBJ2-1
cdr3_aa: ASRRAGSSYNEQF

v_call: TRBV18
j_call: TRBJ2-7
cdr3_aa: ASSPESYEQY